This TCR beta chain was retrieved from a study of shared clonotypes between healthy human individuals. Overall study results and limits: Although depth was large, rarefaction showed that sequencing of the sorted subsets was incomplete.

CD45RA+ naive and CD45RA-negative memory subsets were separated from CD4+ cells. The germline V gene encodes CDR1 SGHTA and CDR2 FQGNSA. The V and J ends lost 5 bases and 6 bases, in that order; junction bases with no gene match: 4. The CDR3 is made up of 13 amino acids. As regards this clone: Its antigen is currently unknown.

Per the original data handling: Junction-only immunoSEQ sequences carried no quality scores, so filtering differed. The repertoire was sequenced with immunoSEQ multiplex PCR; TCRdb's copy has only in-frame clones and lacks some. For V, J and clone size, that table is used; D and trimming come from the DNA. The sample includes around 700,000 clones, more than 70% of them seen just once. Sequences were obtained from memory CD4+ T cells sorted from blood. Regarding subset: CD45RA-negative fraction. The chain joins TRBV7-2 to TRBJ1-2; 9 nucleotides match TRBD1. This TCR derives from a woman aged 25-40 years in good health. The CDR3 loop reads CASSPGTGNGYTF. The CDR3 nucleotides are TGTGCCAGCAGCCCTGGGACAGGGAATGGCTACACCTTC.